Listed below are T cell receptor beta chains from one sample, sequenced in a study of long-term antiretroviral therapy in people with HIV. Produced via immunoSEQ multiplex PCR; TCRdb's table is partial and in-frame only. The sample includes tens of thousands of clones, nearly 90% seen only once; the top ten take approximately 13%. This specimen consisted of unsorted PBMCs, obtained 1.1 years after starting antiretroviral therapy. These receptors were obtained from a man younger than 35 with HIV. Each CDR3 is given with its conserved first and last residue. D genes are given only for firm matches. Clone size appears in some rows only: once, few, many, or a class for an expanded clone.

TRBJ2-2 TRBV19 . . TGTGCCAGTAGTATGGTGGGGCAGGGAGGCACCGGGGAGCTGTTTTTT CASSMVGQGGTGELFF
TRBJ1-1 TRBV7-3 . . TGTGCCAGCAGCTTAACGGGAAACACTGAAGCTTTCTTT CASSLTGNTEAFF
TRBJ2-1 TRBV6-6 . . TGTGCCAGCAGCCAAGGAATAAGGAATGAGCAGTTCTTC CASSQGIRNEQFF
TRBJ2-2 TRBV6-1 . . TGTGCCAGCAGTGAACCCGGACAGCGCACCGGGGAGCTGTTTTTT CASSEPGQRTGELFF
TRBJ1-5 TRBV19 TRBD1 few TGTGGGACAGGGGACAGCAATCAGCCCCAGCATTTT CGTGDSNQPQHF
TRBJ1-1 TRBV6-1 TRBD1 . TGTGCCGGGGGACAGGGGTTGGATACTGAAGCTTTCTTT CAGGQGLDTEAFF
TRBJ1-2 TRBV6-1 . . TGTGCCAGCACCGAGAGACATCTTCCTGCGGGTGGCTACACCTTC CASTERHLPAGGYTF
TRBJ2-5 TRBV19 . . TGTGCCAGTAGTGTTTCTCTCTATGAGACCCAGTACTTC CASSVSLYETQYF
TRBJ2-1 TRBV11-2 . . TGTGCCAGCAGCTTATGGGGGGAGGAGGGTACACCTCGCTACAATGAGCAGTTCTTC CASSLWGEEGTPRYNEQFF
TRBJ2-1 TRBV4-3 TRBD2 . TGCGCCAGCAGCCCGGGGACTAGCTACAATGAGCAGTTCTTC CASSPGTSYNEQFF
TRBJ2-3 TRBV5-4 . few TGTGCCAGCAGCCTCGGGACGTGGGCAGATACGCAGTATTTT CASSLGTWADTQYF
TRBJ2-7 TRBV4-3 . . TGCGCCAGCAGCCAACTCGAGAGGCAGGGCGAGCAGTACTTC CASSQLERQGEQYF
TRBJ2-7 TRBV5-1 . . TGCGCCAGCAGCGGGGGCGAGCGGCAGTACTTC CASSGGERQYF
TRBJ1-4 TRBV28 TRBD1 . TGTGCCAGCAGTACAGGGATACAGGGGTTAGGGGAAAAACTGTTTTTT CASSTGIQGLGEKLFF